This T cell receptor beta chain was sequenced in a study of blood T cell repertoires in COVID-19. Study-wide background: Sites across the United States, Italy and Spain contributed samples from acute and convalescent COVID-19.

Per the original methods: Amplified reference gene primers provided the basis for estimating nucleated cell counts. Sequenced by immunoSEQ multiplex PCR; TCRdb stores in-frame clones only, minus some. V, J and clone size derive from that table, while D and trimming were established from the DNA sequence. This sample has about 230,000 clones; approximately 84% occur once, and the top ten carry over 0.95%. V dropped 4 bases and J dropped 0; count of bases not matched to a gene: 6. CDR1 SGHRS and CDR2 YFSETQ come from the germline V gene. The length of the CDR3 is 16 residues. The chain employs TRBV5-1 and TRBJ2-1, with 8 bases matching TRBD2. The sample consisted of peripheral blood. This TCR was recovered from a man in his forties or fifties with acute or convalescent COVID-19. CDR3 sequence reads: CASSVTSGSSYNEQFF. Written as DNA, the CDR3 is TGCGCCAGCAGCGTTACTAGCGGAAGCTCCTACAATGAGCAGTTCTTC.